The T cell receptor (beta chain) described here comes from a study of vaccination effects on CD4 cells after COVID-19. Sequenced by immunoSEQ multiplex PCR; TCRdb stores in-frame clones only, minus some. The sample records fewer than 75,000 clones, about 78% being singletons. Subsequent to a culture period of approximately 11 days, CD4+ T cells were isolated. All study participants received two doses of BNT162b2 or mRNA-1273 vaccine. Study-wide findings and caveats: Healthy vaccine recipients' vaccine-induced clones were almost all SARS-CoV-2 mono-reactive.

As to this clone: Its cognate antigen is unknown.

With 4 bases removed from V and 0 bases from J, the gap between germline ends came to 22 bases. Germline V gene data show CDR1 as SGHDT and CDR2 as YYEEEE. The CDR3 loop spans 18 amino acids. Sample: CD4+ T cells from PBMCs cultured without peptide, taken after COVID-19 vaccination. The chain combines TRBV5-6 with TRBJ1-1; weak D call: TRBD1 (6 bases). The sequence came from a human donor who received a COVID-19 vaccine. CDR3 region: CASSPRWAGVGLNTEAFF. The CDR3 region has the DNA TGTGCCAGCAGCCCCCGGTGGGCAGGGGTCGGGCTGAACACTGAAGCTTTCTTT.